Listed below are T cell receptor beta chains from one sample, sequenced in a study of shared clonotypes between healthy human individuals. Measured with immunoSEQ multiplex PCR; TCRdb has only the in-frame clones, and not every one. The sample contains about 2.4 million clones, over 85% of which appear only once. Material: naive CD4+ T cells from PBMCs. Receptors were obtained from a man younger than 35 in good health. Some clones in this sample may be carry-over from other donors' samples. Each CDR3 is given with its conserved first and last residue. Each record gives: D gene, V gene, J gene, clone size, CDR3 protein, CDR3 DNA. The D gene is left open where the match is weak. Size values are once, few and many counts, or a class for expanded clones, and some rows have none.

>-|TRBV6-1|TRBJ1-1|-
CASKQQGNTEAFF
TGTGCCAGCAAGCAACAGGGGAACACTGAAGCTTTCTTT
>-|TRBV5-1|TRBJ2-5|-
CASSLGPTRGETQYF
TGCGCCAGCAGCTTGGGCCCCACCCGTGGGGAGACCCAGTACTTC
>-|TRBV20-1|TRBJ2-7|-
CSAGGEEQYF
TGCAGTGCGGGGGGCGAGGAGCAGTACTTC
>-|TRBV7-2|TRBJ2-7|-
CASSPLIPYEQYF
TGTGCCAGCAGCCCACTCATACCCTACGAGCAGTACTTC
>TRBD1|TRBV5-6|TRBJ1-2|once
CASSPGQILTNYGYTF
TGTGCCAGCAGCCCGGGACAGATACTAACCAACTATGGCTACACCTTC
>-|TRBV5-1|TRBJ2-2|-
CASSLIEGATGELFF
TGCGCCAGCAGCTTGATTGAGGGCGCAACCGGGGAGCTGTTTTTT
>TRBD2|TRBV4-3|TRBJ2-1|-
CASSLDLAGGTDEQFF
TGCGCCAGCAGCCTTGACTTAGCGGGAGGAACCGATGAGCAGTTCTTC
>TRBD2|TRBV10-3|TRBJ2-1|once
CAISDWEREYNEQFF
TGTGCCATCAGTGATTGGGAGCGGGAGTACAATGAGCAGTTCTTC
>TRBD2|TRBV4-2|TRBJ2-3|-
CASSQRLAGAEDTQYF
TGTGCCAGCAGCCAACGACTAGCGGGAGCCGAAGATACGCAGTATTTT
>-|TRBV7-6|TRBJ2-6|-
CASSSQRGGVLTF
TGTGCCAGCAGCTCCCAGCGTGGGGGGGTCCTGACTTTC
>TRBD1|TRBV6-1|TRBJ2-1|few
CASIMQGAGFNEQFF
TGTGCCAGCATTATGCAGGGGGCAGGTTTCAATGAGCAGTTCTTC
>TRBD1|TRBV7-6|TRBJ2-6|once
CASSLVGQGRPGANVLTF
TGTGCCAGCAGCTTAGTGGGACAGGGCCGACCTGGGGCCAACGTCCTGACTTTC
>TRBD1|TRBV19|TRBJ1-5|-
CASSIDRALQPQHF
TGTGCCAGTAGTATCGACAGGGCCCTACAGCCCCAGCATTTT
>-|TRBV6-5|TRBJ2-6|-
CASSYPSSGANVLTF
TGTGCCAGCAGTTACCCGAGTAGTGGGGCCAACGTCCTGACTTTC
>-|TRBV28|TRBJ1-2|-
CASSPRGGSGVYGYTF
TGTGCCAGCAGTCCCCGTGGGGGTAGCGGAGTCTATGGCTACACCTTC
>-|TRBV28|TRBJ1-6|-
CASSPPRPGGNSPLHF
TGTGCCAGCAGTCCACCTAGACCCGGAGGCAATTCACCCCTCCACTTT
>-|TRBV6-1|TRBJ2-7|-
CASSESPGPTYEQYF
TGTGCCAGCAGTGAATCCCCAGGACCCACGTACGAGCAGTACTTC
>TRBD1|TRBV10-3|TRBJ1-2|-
CAISERTGGDGYTF
TGTGCCATCAGTGAGCGGACAGGGGGCGACGGCTACACCTTC
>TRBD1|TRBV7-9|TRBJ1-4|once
CASSSGQGTNEKLFF
TGTGCCAGCAGCTCGGGACAGGGGACTAATGAAAAACTGTTTTTT
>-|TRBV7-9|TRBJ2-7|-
CASSPQITTGYYEQYF
TGTGCCAGCAGCCCTCAAATTACCACGGGATACTACGAGCAGTACTTC
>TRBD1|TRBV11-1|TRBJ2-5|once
CASSFPADRAETQYF
TGTGCCAGCAGCTTTCCCGCCGACAGGGCGGAGACCCAGTACTTC
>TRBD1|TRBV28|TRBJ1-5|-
CASSLYRGISNQPQHF
TGTGCCAGCAGTCTCTACAGGGGGATCAGCAATCAGCCCCAGCATTTT